This is a list of T cell receptor beta chains from one sample in a study of shared clonotypes between healthy human individuals. Assay: immunoSEQ multiplex PCR; the TCRdb copy retains only in-frame clones and omits some. Of 1,100,000 or so clones listed, approximately 80% were seen once; the top ten hold about 0.52%. Sequencing was performed on memory CD4+ T cells from PBMCs. The receptor set was obtained from a man between 18 and 29 years old in good health. Some clones in this sample may be carry-over from other donors' samples. Both conserved end residues are part of each CDR3. Each record gives: D gene, clone size, J gene, V gene, CDR3 protein, CDR3 DNA. A D gene is named only where the DNA matches it firmly. Size tells how often a clone was seen (once, few, many) or the class of an expanded clone, and some rows leave it out.

-,-,TRBJ1-1,TRBV5-1,CASRFRWANTEAFF,TGCGCCAGCAGATTCCGATGGGCGAACACTGAAGCTTTCTTT
-,few,TRBJ1-1,TRBV18,CASSHYRAGRDTEAFF,TGTGCCAGCTCACACTACCGAGCGGGGCGCGACACTGAAGCTTTCTTT
-,-,TRBJ2-5,TRBV7-9,CASSYRGASSETQYF,TGTGCCAGCAGCTATCGAGGGGCTAGCTCGGAGACCCAGTACTTC
-,-,TRBJ2-2,TRBV19,CASSGGRGTGELFF,TGTGCCAGTAGTGGAGGACGGGGCACCGGGGAGCTGTTTTTT
-,-,TRBJ1-3,TRBV29-1,CSVEGGGNTIYF,TGCAGCGTTGAAGGGGGTGGAAACACCATATATTTT
-,-,TRBJ1-2,TRBV29-1,CSVGDSNTANYGYTF,TGCAGCGTTGGAGACAGCAATACAGCTAACTATGGCTACACCTTC
TRBD1,-,TRBJ2-7,TRBV15,CATSELTGTGGVEQYF,TGTGCCACCAGCGAACTAACCGGGACAGGGGGTGTCGAGCAGTACTTC
-,-,TRBJ1-1,TRBV7-9,CASSLSVALEAFF,TGTGCCAGCAGCTTGAGTGTGGCGCTTGAAGCTTTCTTT
-,-,TRBJ1-1,TRBV28,CASNPAGGGNTEAFF,TGTGCCAGCAATCCAGCGGGGGGCGGGAACACTGAAGCTTTCTTT
TRBD2,-,TRBJ2-2,TRBV19,CASSLWAGANTGELFF,TGTGCCAGTAGCCTTTGGGCGGGGGCGAACACCGGGGAGCTGTTTTTT
-,-,TRBJ1-4,TRBV18,CASSPPGVTNEKLFF,TGTGCCAGCTCACCACCGGGGGTGACTAATGAAAAACTGTTTTTT
-,-,TRBJ1-3,TRBV7-3,CASSSGQGNTIYF,TGTGCCAGCAGCTCCGGACAAGGAAACACCATATATTTT
TRBD1,-,TRBJ2-5,TRBV6-1,CASSETTGGGWETQYF,TGTGCCAGCAGCGAAACTACAGGGGGCGGGTGGGAGACCCAGTACTTC
TRBD1,-,TRBJ2-1,TRBV2,CASSYEDRSYNEQFF,TGTGCCAGCAGTTATGAGGACAGGTCCTACAATGAGCAGTTCTTC
-,-,TRBJ2-3,TRBV30,CAWSVKWADTQYF,TGTGCCTGGAGTGTTAAGTGGGCAGATACGCAGTATTTT
-,-,TRBJ2-5,TRBV20-1,CSAGTGQTQYF,TGCAGTGCCGGAACGGGTCAGACCCAGTACTTC
-,-,TRBJ1-2,TRBV5-1,CASSSDAQGYYGYTF,TGCGCCAGCAGCTCGGATGCACAGGGTTACTATGGCTACACCTTC
TRBD2,-,TRBJ2-3,TRBV19,CASSVRVAGTPGTQYF,TGTGCCAGTAGCGTCCGGGTAGCGGGGACCCCAGGTACGCAGTATTTT
TRBD1,-,TRBJ2-1,TRBV7-9,CASSFRDRANEQFF,TGTGCCAGCAGCTTCCGGGACAGGGCTAATGAGCAGTTCTTC
-,-,TRBJ2-7,TRBV2,CASSEQGPLYEQYF,TGTGCCAGCAGTGAACAGGGGCCCCTCTACGAGCAGTACTTC
-,-,TRBJ2-4,TRBV5-1,CASSLSLGNIQYF,TGCGCCAGCAGCTTGTCGCTGGGGAACATTCAGTACTTC
-,-,TRBJ1-2,TRBV30,CAWAQGLYGYTF,TGTGCCTGGGCCCAGGGACTCTATGGCTACACCTTC
-,-,TRBJ1-1,TRBV9,CASSVEPMSTEAFF,TGTGCCAGCAGCGTAGAGCCTATGAGCACTGAAGCTTTCTTT
TRBD2,-,TRBJ2-3,TRBV5-4,CASSSGLAGGRDTQYF,TGTGCCAGCAGCTCGGGACTAGCGGGAGGGAGGGATACGCAGTACTTT
TRBD1,-,TRBJ1-2,TRBV5-6,CASSVKGTALYGYTF,TGTGCCAGCAGCGTTAAGGGGACAGCTCTCTATGGCTACACCTTC
TRBD1,once,TRBJ2-7,TRBV11-1,CASSSRTGTHEQYF,TGTGCCAGCAGTAGTAGGACAGGGACCCACGAGCAGTACTTC
-,few,TRBJ1-1,TRBV11-2,CASSFFSSQSFF,TGTGCCAGCAGCTTCTTTTCGAGTCAATCTTTCTTT
-,-,TRBJ1-2,TRBV29-1,CSVEDGQRAYGYTF,TGCAGCGTTGAAGATGGGCAGAGAGCCTATGGCTACACCTTC
TRBD1,once,TRBJ1-1,TRBV10-3,CAIRSTGGATEAFF,TGTGCCATCAGGTCGACAGGGGGAGCGACTGAAGCTTTCTTT
TRBD1,-,TRBJ2-7,TRBV7-2,CASSFGTGLRGQYF,TGTGCCAGCAGCTTCGGGACAGGTCTACGGGGGCAGTACTTC
-,-,TRBJ1-1,TRBV5-8,CASSFYGGATTEAFF,TGTGCCAGCAGCTTTTATGGGGGGGCGACTACTGAAGCTTTCTTT
-,few,TRBJ1-3,TRBV7-9,CASSFQGSGNTIYF,TGTGCCAGCAGCTTTCAAGGCTCTGGAAACACCATATATTTT